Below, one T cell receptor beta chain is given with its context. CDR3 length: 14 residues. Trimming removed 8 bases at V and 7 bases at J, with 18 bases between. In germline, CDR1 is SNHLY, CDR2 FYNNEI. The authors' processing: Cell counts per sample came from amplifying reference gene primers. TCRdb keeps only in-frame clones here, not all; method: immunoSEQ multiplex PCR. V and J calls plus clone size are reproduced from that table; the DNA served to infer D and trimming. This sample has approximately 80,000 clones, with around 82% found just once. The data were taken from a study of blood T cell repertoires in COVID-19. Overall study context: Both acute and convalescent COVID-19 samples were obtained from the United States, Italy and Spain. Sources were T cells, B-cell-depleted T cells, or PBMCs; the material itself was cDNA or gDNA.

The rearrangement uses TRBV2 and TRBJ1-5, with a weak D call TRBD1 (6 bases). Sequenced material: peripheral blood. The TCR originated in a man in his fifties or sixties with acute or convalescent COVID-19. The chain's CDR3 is CASAPRGRGQPQHF. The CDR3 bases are TGTGCCAGCGCCCCCCGGGGCAGGGGCCAGCCCCAGCATTTT.